This passage covers 7 T cell receptor beta chains from one sample sequenced in a study of PD-L1 blockade in urothelial cancer. This table comes from immunoSEQ multiplex PCR, and its TCRdb copy is limited to in-frame clones, with some not included. Of about 74,000 clones detected, around four fifths appear once; the ten largest clones hold around 4.7%. The source material was PBMCs, sampled around atezolizumab (anti-PD-L1) treatment. The receptors here all came from a man in his 70s with urothelial cancer.

This chain joins TRBV11-2 and TRBJ2-1; TRBD1 matches at 9 bases. The CDR3 covers 15 residues. Germline loops: CDR1 SGHAT, CDR2 FQNNGV. V lost 6 bases and J lost 5; bases outside the gene matches: 8. CDR3: CASSQDRGGDNEQFF. CDR3 DNA sequence: TGTGCCAGCAGTCAGGACAGGGGAGGGGACAATGAGCAGTTCTTC.

The CDR3 DNA reads TGTGCCACCAGCAGTGAGTCGGTGAACTATGGCTACACCTTC. Translating it yields CATSSESVNYGYTF. The rearrangement links TRBV15 to TRBJ1-2; D not resolved. The CDR3 contains 14 residues. V lost 3 bases, J lost 2 bases, and 10 bases lay in between. Germline-derived CDR1 and CDR2 are LNHNV and YYDKDF (reference sequence).

This chain joins TRBV4-1 and TRBJ2-3, with TRBD1 identical over 9 bases. This CDR3 has 17 amino acids. J gave up 4 bases and V 0 bases, and 8 bases lay outside the gene matches. Looked up from germline, CDR1 is MGHRA and CDR2 is YSYEKL. CDR3 sequence: CASSQDWGQGAADTQYF. CDR3 bases: TGCGCCAGCAGCCAAGATTGGGGACAGGGAGCAGCAGATACGCAGTATTTT.

In this sample, this clone turned up once. V gene TRBV2 combines with J gene TRBJ2-3; D not certain. Trimming took off 7 bases at V and 4 bases at J, with 21 bases between the two ends. The CDR3 loop spans 16 amino acids. Germline loops: CDR1 SNHLY, CDR2 FYNNEI. CDR3 sequence reads: CASTVLASRLPDTQYF. CDR3 bases: TGTGCCAGCACAGTTTTGGCTTCGAGGCTCCCAGATACGCAGTATTTT.

This clone has only one observation. This chain links TRBV7-8 with TRBJ2-2, with D perhaps matching TRBD1 (6 bases). The V and J ends lost 3 bases and 5 bases respectively, with 19 bases between them. The CDR3 covers 17 residues. The germline V gene encodes CDR1 SGHVS and CDR2 FQNEAQ. The CDR3 nucleotides are TGTGCCAGCAGCTTCTTTGGGCAGGGGTTCGGGACCGGGGAGCTGTTTTTT. It translates to CASSFFGQGFGTGELFF. Full variable domain (rest looked up from reference TRBV7-8 and TRBJ2-2): GAGVSQSPRYKVAKRGQDVALRCDPISGHVSLFWYQQALGQGPEFLTYFQNEAQLDKSGLPSDRFFAERPEGSVSTLKIQRTQQEDSAVYLCASSFFGQGFGTGELFFGEGSRLTVL.

This chain connects TRBV5-5 to TRBJ1-4, with 7 bases identical to TRBD1. V trimming: 2 bases; J trimming: 7 bases; junction bases outside the gene matches: 11. The CDR3 runs to 16 residues. Germline V gives CDR1 SGHKS, CDR2 YYEKEE (reference sequence). The CDR3 sequence is CASSFLQQGLGEKLFF. DNA of the CDR3: TGTGCCAGCAGCTTTCTCCAACAGGGGCTGGGTGAAAAACTGTTTTTT. Looking up the rest from reference TRBV5-5 and TRBJ1-4 gives the full variable domain: DAGVTQSPTHLIKTRGQQVTLRCSPISGHKSVSWYQQVLGQGPQFIFQYYEKEERGRGNFPDRFSARQFPNYSSELNVNALLLGDSALYLCASSFLQQGLGEKLFFGSGTQLSVL.

V and J are TRBV9 and TRBJ1-5, with TRBD1 as a possible D gene (5 bases). Germline CDR1 and CDR2: SGDLS and YYNGEE. V was cut by 3 bases and J by 1 base, with 8 bases left in between. The CDR3 loop spans 14 amino acids. This CDR3 is CASSAGGSNQPQHF. Written as DNA, the CDR3 is TGTGCCAGCAGCGCGGGGGGGAGCAATCAGCCCCAGCATTTT.